Listed below are T cell receptor beta chains from one sample, sequenced in a study of PD-1 blockade in classical Hodgkin lymphoma. Data came from immunoSEQ multiplex PCR; TCRdb stores just in-frame clones and leaves some out. Of approximately 59,000 clones in the sample, approximately 90% were seen once. The sequencing here drew on peripheral blood mononuclear cells (PBMCs), taken before the second cycle of nivolumab. The receptors originated from a human donor with classical Hodgkin lymphoma. CDR3s include the opening cysteine and the closing phenylalanine or tryptophan. D genes are given only for firm matches. Clone size is given for some rows only: seen once, a few or many times, or a class if the clone is expanded.

DNA	CDR3	V	J	D	size
TGTGCCTGGAGTGCCAATGCCGGGACAGGGGACCCACGGACCCAGTACTTC	CAWSANAGTGDPRTQYF	TRBV30	TRBJ2-5	TRBD1	.
TGTGCCAGCAGTCCCCGAGCGGGCTCCTACAATGAGCAGTTCTTC	CASSPRAGSYNEQFF	TRBV27	TRBJ2-1	.	once
TGTGCCAGCAGCGTAGAGCCTCTGGGACTTGTCTACGAGCAGTACTTC	CASSVEPLGLVYEQYF	TRBV9	TRBJ2-7	.	.
TGTGCCAGTAGCGGGGGGCGGGAGCCATATGAGCAGTTCTTC	CASSGGREPYEQFF	TRBV19	TRBJ2-1	.	.
TGCGCCAGCAGCCAAGGTAGCGGGATAGGGAATGAGCAGTTCTTC	CASSQGSGIGNEQFF	TRBV4-3	TRBJ2-1	TRBD2	.
TGTGCCAGCAGCTTAGACGGGCAAAACATTCAGTACTTC	CASSLDGQNIQYF	TRBV7-9	TRBJ2-4	.	once
TGTGCCAGCAGCTTAGCTGAGACCCAGTACTTC	CASSLAETQYF	TRBV11-2	TRBJ2-5	.	.
TGTGCCAGTAGTACGGTGGTTTGGACAGGGGTAACGGGAGAGACCCAGTACTTC	CASSTVVWTGVTGETQYF	TRBV19	TRBJ2-5	TRBD1	.
TGTGCCATCAGAGGGACAGGGGGCGCGGGGAGCGGGGAGCTGTTTTTT	CAIRGTGGAGSGELFF	TRBV10-3	TRBJ2-2	TRBD1	once
TGTGCCAGCAGTCCCCTCAGGGGTCGGCAAGAGCAGTACTTC	CASSPLRGRQEQYF	TRBV28	TRBJ2-7	.	.